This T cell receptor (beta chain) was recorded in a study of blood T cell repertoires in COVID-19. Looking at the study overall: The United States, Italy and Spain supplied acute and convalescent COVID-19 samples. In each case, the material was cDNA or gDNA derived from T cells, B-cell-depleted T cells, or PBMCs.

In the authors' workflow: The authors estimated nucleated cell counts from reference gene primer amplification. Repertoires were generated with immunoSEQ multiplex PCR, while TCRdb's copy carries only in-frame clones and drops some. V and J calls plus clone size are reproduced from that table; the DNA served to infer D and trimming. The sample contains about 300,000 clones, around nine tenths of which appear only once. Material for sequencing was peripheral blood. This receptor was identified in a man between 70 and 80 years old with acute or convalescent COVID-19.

CDR3 nucleotides: TGTGCCAGTAGTTGGCAGGGCTACTCCTACGAGCAGTACTTC. Protein sequence: CASSWQGYSYEQYF. This chain links TRBV19 with TRBJ2-7; perhaps TRBD1 as D (5 bases). Per germline, CDR1 LNHDA and CDR2 SQIVND (reference sequence). Between the trimmed V and J ends, which lost 5 bases and 0 bases, there was a span of 11 bases. This CDR3 is built from 14 residues.